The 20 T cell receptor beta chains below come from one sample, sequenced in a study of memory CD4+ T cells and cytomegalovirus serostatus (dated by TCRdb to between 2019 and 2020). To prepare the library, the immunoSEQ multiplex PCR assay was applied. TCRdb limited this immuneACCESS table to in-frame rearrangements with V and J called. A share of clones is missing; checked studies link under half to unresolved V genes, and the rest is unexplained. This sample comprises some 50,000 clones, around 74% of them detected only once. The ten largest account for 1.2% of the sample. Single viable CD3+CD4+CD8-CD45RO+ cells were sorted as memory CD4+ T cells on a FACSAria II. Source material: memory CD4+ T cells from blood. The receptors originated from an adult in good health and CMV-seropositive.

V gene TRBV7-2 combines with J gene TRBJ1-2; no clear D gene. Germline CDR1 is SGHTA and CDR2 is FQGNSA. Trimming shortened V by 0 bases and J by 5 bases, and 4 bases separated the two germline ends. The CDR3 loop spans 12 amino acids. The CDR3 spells CASSLASYGYTF. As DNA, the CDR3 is TGTGCCAGCAGCTTAGCGTCGTATGGCTACACCTTC.

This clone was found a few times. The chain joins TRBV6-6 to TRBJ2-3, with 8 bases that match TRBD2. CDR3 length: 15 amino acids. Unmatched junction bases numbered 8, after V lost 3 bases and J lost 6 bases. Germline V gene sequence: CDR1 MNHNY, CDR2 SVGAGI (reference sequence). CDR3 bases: TGTGCCAGCAGTTATGCGGGGGGAAAAAGGGATACGCAGTATTTT. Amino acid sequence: CASSYAGGKRDTQYF.

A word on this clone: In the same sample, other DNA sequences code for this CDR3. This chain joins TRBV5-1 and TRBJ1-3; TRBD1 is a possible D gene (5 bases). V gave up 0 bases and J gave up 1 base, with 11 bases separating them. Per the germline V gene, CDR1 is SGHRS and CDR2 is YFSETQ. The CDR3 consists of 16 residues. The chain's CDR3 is CASSLDPPGSGNTIYF. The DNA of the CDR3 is TGCGCCAGCAGCTTGGATCCTCCAGGGTCTGGAAACACCATATATTTT. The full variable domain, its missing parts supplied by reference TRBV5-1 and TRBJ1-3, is KAGVTQTPRYLIKTRGQQVTLSCSPISGHRSVSWYQQTPGQGLQFLFEYFSETQRNKGNFPGRFSGRQFSNSRSEMNVSTLELGDSALYLCASSLDPPGSGNTIYFGEGSWLTVV.

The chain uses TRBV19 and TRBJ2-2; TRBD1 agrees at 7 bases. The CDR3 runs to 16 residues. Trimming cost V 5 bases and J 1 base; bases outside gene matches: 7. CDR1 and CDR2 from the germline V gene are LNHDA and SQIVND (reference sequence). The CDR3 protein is CASSARQGMNTGELFF. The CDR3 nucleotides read TGTGCCAGTAGTGCCAGACAGGGCATGAACACCGGGGAGCTGTTTTTT.

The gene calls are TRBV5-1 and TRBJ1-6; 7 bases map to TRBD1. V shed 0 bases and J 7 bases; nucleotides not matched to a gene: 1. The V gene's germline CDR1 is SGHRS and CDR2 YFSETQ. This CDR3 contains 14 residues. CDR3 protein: CASSLARGNSPLHF. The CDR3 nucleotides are TGCGCCAGCAGCTTGGCCAGGGGGAATTCACCCCTCCACTTT.

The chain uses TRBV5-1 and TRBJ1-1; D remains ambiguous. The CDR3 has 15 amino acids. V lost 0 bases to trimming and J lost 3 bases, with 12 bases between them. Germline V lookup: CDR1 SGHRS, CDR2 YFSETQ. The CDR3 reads CASSLDTALDTEAFF. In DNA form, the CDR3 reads TGCGCCAGCAGCTTGGACACAGCCTTGGACACTGAAGCTTTCTTT. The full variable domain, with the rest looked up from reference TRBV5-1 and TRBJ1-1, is KAGVTQTPRYLIKTRGQQVTLSCSPISGHRSVSWYQQTPGQGLQFLFEYFSETQRNKGNFPGRFSGRQFSNSRSEMNVSTLELGDSALYLCASSLDTALDTEAFFGQGTRLTVV.

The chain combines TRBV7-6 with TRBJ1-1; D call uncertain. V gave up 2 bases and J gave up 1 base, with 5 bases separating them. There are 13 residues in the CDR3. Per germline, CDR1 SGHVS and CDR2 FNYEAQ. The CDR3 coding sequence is TGTGCCAGCAGCTTACTAGGGAACACTGAAGCTTTCTTT. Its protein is CASSLLGNTEAFF.

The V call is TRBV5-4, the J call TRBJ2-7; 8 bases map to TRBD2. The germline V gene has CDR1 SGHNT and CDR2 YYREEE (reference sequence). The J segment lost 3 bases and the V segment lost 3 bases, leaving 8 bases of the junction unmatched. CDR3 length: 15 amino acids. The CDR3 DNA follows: TGTGCCAGCAGCTCGGGACTAGGCACTAACTACGAGCAGTACTTC. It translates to CASSSGLGTNYEQYF.

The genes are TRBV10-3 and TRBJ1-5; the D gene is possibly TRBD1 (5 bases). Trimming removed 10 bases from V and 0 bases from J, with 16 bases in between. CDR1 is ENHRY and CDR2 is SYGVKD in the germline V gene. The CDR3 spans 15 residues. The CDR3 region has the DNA TGTGCCACCTTAAATGGGGGGGATAGCAATCAGCCCCAGCATTTT. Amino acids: CATLNGGDSNQPQHF.

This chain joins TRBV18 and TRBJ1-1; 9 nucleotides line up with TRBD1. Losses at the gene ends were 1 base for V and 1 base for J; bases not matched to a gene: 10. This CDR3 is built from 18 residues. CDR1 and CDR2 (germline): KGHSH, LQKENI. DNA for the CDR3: TGTGCCAGCTCACCACAAGGCACAGGGGGCGCAAGGAACACTGAAGCTTTCTTT. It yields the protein CASSPQGTGGARNTEAFF.

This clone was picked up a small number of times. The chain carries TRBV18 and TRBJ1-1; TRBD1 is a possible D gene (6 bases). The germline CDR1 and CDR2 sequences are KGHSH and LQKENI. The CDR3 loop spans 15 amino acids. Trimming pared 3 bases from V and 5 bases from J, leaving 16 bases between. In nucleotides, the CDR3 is TGTGCCAGCTCACCTTCACCGGGGGCGAATACTGAAGCTTTCTTT. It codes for CASSPSPGANTEAFF. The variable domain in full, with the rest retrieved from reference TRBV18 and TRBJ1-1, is NAGVMQNPRHLVRRRGQEARLRCSPMKGHSHVYWYRQLPEEGLKFMVYLQKENIIDESGMPKERFSAEFPKEGPSILRIQQVVRGDSAAYFCASSPSPGANTEAFFGQGTRLTVV.

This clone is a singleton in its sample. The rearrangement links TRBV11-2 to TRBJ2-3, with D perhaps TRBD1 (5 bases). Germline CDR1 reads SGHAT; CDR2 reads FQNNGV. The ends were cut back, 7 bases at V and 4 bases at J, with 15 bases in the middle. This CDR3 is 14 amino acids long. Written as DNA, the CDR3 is TGTGCCAGCACCAAAGGGGCGGTGCCAGATACGCAGTATTTT. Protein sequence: CASTKGAVPDTQYF.

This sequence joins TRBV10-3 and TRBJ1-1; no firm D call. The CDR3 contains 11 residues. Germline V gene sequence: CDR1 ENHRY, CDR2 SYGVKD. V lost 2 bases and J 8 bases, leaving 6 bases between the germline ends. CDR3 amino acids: CAISETGEAFF. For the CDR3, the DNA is TGTGCCATCAGTGAGACGGGGGAAGCTTTCTTT.

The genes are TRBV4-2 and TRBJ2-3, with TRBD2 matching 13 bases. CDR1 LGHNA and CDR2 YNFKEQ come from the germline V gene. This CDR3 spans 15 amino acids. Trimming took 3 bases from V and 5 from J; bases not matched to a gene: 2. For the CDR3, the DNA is TGTGCCAGCAGCCAGGGACTAGCGGGGCGAGATACGCAGTATTTT. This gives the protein CASSQGLAGRDTQYF.

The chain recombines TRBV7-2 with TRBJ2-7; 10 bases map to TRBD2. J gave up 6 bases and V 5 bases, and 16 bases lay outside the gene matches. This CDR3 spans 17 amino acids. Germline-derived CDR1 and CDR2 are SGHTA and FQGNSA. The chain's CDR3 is CASSHRASSGGAGEQYF. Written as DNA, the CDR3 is TGTGCCAGCAGCCACAGGGCATCAAGCGGGGGGGCAGGCGAGCAGTACTTC. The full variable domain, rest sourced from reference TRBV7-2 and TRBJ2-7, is GAGVSQSPSNKVTEKGKDVELRCDPISGHTALYWYRQSLGQGLEFLIYFQGNSAPDKSGLPSDRFSAERTGGSVSTLTIQRTQQEDSAVYLCASSHRASSGGAGEQYFGPGTRLTVT.

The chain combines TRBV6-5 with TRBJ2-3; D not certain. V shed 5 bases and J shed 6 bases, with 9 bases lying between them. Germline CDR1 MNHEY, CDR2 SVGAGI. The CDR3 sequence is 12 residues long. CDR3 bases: TGTGCCAGCAGTCCAGCATGGGATACGCAGTATTTT. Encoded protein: CASSPAWDTQYF.

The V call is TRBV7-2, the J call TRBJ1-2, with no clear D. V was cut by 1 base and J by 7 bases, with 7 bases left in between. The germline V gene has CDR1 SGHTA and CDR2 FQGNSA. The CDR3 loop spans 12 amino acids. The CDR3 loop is CASSLVPGGYTF. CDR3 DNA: TGTGCCAGCAGCTTAGTTCCTGGTGGCTACACCTTC.

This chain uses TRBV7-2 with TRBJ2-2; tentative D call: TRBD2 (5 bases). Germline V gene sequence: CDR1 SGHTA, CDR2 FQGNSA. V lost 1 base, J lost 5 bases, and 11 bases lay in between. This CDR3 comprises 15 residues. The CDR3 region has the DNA TGTGCCAGCAGCTTAGTCGCATCGGGGACCGGGGAGCTGTTTTTT. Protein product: CASSLVASGTGELFF.

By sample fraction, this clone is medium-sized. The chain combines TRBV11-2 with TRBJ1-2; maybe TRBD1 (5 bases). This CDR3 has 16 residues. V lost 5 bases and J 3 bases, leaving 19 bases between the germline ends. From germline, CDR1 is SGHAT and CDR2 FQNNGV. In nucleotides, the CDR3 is TGTGCCAGCAGCCCCAGTGTGCGGGGGAACTACTATGGCTACACCTTC. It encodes CASSPSVRGNYYGYTF.

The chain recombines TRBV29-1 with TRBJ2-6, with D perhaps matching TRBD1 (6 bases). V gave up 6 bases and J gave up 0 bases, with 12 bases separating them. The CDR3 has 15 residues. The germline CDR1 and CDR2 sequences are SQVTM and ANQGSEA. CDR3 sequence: CSVSGVPSGANVLTF. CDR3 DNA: TGCAGCGTGTCAGGGGTACCCTCTGGGGCCAACGTCCTGACTTTC.